Included here is one T cell receptor (beta chain) sequence, with context. Its antigen is still unknown. TCR beta CDR3 regions were amplified from RNA transcripts. When the TCR CDR3 underwent first-round RT-PCR, the HTBI primer set was used. Each CDR3 protein is one row after TCRdb ran MiXCR on the multiplex PCR reads. This table has 700,000 to 950,000 distinct CDR3 sequences, 35% appearing once. CDR1 is SGHNT, CDR2 YYREEE, per germline (reference sequence). Trimming pared 5 bases from V and 13 bases from J, leaving 25 bases between. The CDR3 contains 14 residues. The sample originates from a study of T cells in Graves' hyperthyroidism and ophthalmopathy. General study results and limits: In blood, most of the thyroid clonotypes expanded above 0.001 were also present.

Patients aged 18 to 65 had newly diagnosed hyperthyroidism lasting under 2 months. Isolation of PBMCs was performed on roughly 9 ml fresh peripheral blood. The source of this sequence is a woman between 40 and 55 years old with Graves' hyperthyroidism. The chain links TRBV5-4 to TRBJ2-7; tentatively, D is TRBD2 (6 bases). Sequencing was carried out using blood. CDR3 loop: CASSYVTGGTGKYF. CDR3 in DNA: TGTGCCAGCAGTTATGTCACCGGCGGGACGGGTAAATACTTC.